The present T cell receptor (beta chain) was sequenced within a study of monozygotic twins with inflammatory bowel disease. Study outcomes and limitations: Data gave no support to a single strong signal or clonotype associated with IBD. Between concordant and discordant twins, repertoire similarity failed to differ, a result that limited power may explain.

Every single donor had a 2.5 ml blood sample drawn. As regards this clonotype: No antigen is known for it.

The CDR3 is 18 residues long. The germline gives CDR1 LGHDT, CDR2 YNNKEL (reference sequence). Using the 5' RACE reads, TCRdb records one entry per CDR3 protein without DNA. Its clone listing holds roughly 160,000 distinct CDR3 sequences. The sample consisted of blood. V is TRBV3-1 and J is TRBJ1-3; TCRdb reports TRBD1, a call that lacks DNA to check it against. This receptor was taken from a human donor with ulcerative colitis or Crohn's disease, or a healthy co-twin of an affected twin (not recorded which). This CDR3 is CASSQEAWADSSGNTIYF.